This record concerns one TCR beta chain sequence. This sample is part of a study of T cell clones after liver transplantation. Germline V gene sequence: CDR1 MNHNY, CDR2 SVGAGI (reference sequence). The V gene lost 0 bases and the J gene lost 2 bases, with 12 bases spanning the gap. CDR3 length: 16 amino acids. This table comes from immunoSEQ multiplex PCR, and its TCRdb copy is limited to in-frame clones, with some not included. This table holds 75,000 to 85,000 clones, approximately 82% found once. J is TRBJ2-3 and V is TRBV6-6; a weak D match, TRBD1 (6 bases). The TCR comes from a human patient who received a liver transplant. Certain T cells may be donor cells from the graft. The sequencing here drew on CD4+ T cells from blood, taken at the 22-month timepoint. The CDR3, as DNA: TGTGCCAGCAGTTACTCGCCAGGGGCGACCACAGATACGCAGTATTTT. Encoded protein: CASSYSPGATTDTQYF.